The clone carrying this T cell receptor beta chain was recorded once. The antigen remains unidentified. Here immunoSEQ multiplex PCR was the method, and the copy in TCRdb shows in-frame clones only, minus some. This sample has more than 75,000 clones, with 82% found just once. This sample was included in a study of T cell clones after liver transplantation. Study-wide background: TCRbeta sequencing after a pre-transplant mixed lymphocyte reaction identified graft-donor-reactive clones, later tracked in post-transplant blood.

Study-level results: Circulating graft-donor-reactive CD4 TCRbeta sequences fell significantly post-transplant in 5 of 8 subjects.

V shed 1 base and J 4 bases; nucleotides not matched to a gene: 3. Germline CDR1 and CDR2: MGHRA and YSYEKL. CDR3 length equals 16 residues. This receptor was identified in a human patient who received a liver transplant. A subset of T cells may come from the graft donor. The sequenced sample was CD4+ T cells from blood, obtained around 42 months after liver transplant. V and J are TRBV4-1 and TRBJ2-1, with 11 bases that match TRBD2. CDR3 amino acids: CASSQGTSGSYNEQFF. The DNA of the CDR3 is TGCGCCAGCAGCCAAGGGACTAGCGGGTCTTACAATGAGCAGTTCTTC.